This paragraph reports one T cell receptor (beta chain). Sequencing used immunoSEQ multiplex PCR; TCRdb keeps in-frame clones, though not all of them. The table has about 300,000 clones, about nine tenths seen once. V shed 0 bases and J shed 7 bases, with 13 bases lying between them. This CDR3 region has 14 residues. The germline gives CDR1 SGDLS, CDR2 YYNGEE. This entry comes from a study of blood T cell repertoires in COVID-19. Study in general: Specimens from acute and convalescent COVID-19 originated in the United States, Italy and Spain.

In terms of age and location, participants ranged from roughly 18 to 90 years and lived in about two dozen US areas. Before being deemed recovered, Cohort 3 donors had two negative PCRs, clearance, or symptom resolution. The sample comprised PBMCs or T cells enriched from blood (not recorded which). This TCR derives from a man aged 30-40 years who had recovered from COVID-19. V gene TRBV9 combines with J gene TRBJ1-2; D call uncertain. Written as DNA, the CDR3 is TGTGCCAGCAGCGTAGTTAACAGCCAGCCTGGCTACACCTTC. Amino acid sequence: CASSVVNSQPGYTF.